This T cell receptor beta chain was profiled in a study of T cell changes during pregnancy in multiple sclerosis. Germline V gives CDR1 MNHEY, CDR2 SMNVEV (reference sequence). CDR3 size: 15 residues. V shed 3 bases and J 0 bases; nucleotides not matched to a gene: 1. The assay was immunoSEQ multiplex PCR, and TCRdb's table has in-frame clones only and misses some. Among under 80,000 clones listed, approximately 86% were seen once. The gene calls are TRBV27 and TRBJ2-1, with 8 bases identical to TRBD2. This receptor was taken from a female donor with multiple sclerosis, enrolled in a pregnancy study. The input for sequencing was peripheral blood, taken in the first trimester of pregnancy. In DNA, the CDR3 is TGTGCCAGCAGTTTCGGGACTAGCTCCTACAATGAGCAGTTCTTC. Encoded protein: CASSFGTSSYNEQFF.